This T cell receptor beta chain was identified in a study of T cells in Graves' hyperthyroidism and ophthalmopathy. Findings and caveats of the study: Among thyroid clonotypes expanded above 0.001, most also appeared in blood.

Remarks on this clonotype: As yet, its antigen is unknown.

Clinical symptoms, serum thyroxine, TRAb, thyroid ultrasound and orbital computed tomography established diagnosis. RNA transcripts served as the template for amplifying TCR beta CDR3 regions. HTBI primers were employed in a first-round RT-PCR of the TCR CDR3. From the multiplex PCR reads, TCRdb called clonotypes with MiXCR, one entry per CDR3 protein. The sample has around 520,000 distinct CDR3 sequences; approximately 24% are singletons. The clonotype comes from a woman in her 30s with Graves' ophthalmopathy. Material: blood.

The CDR3 sequence is CASSAYTSGTYEQYF. CDR3 DNA sequence: TGTGCCAGCAGCGCCTATACTAGCGGGACCTACGAGCAGTACTTC. The V gene is TRBV12-3 or TRBV12-4, the J gene TRBJ2-7; 10 bases match TRBD2. The ends lost 6 bases at V and 2 bases at J; junction bases unmatched: 7. The CDR3 spans 15 residues.